The rows below give T cell receptor beta chains drawn from one sample of a study of response to subunit inactivated influenza vaccine. TCRdb analysed the RT-PCR reads with MiXCR anew, one entry per CDR3 protein. The sample lists a few hundred thousand distinct CDR3 sequences, around 15% occurring once. Sample: PBMCs from blood, taken 12 days after vaccination. All receptors derive from a middle-aged man who received an inactivated influenza vaccine. Both conserved end residues are part of each CDR3. Fields, in order: clone size, J gene, V gene, D gene, CDR3 protein, CDR3 DNA. A D gene is named only where the DNA matches it firmly. Only some rows state a clone size, as once, few, many or a class for expanded clones.

clone_size: few; j_call: TRBJ2-1; v_call: TRBV14; d_call: TRBD1; cdr3_aa: CASSQDGTGGPRSRNEQFF; cdr3_nt: TGTGCCAGCAGCCAAGATGGGACAGGAGGCCCGAGGAGCCGCAATGAGCAGTTCTTC
clone_size: .; j_call: TRBJ1-2; v_call: TRBV12-3/TRBV12-4; d_call: .; cdr3_aa: CASSTLHGGGNYGYTF; cdr3_nt: TGTGCCAGCAGCACCTTACACGGGGGGGGAAACTATGGCTACACCTTC
clone_size: few; j_call: TRBJ2-2; v_call: TRBV5-1; d_call: TRBD2; cdr3_aa: CASSLGPAGATTGELFF; cdr3_nt: TGCGCCAGCAGCTTGGGACCAGCGGGAGCTACCACCGGGGAGCTGTTTTTT
clone_size: once; j_call: TRBJ2-7; v_call: TRBV7-8; d_call: .; cdr3_aa: CASSVTASGEQYF; cdr3_nt: TGTGCCAGCAGCGTTACAGCGTCGGGGGAGCAGTACTTC
clone_size: .; j_call: TRBJ2-1; v_call: TRBV4-3; d_call: .; cdr3_aa: CASSQSLAERLYNEQFF; cdr3_nt: TGCGCCAGCAGCCAATCTCTGGCGGAGCGGTTGTACAATGAGCAGTTCTTC
clone_size: few; j_call: TRBJ2-5; v_call: TRBV3-1; d_call: TRBD2; cdr3_aa: CASSSSGDRTQYF; cdr3_nt: TGTGCCAGCAGCAGTAGCGGGGATCGGACCCAGTACTTC
clone_size: .; j_call: TRBJ2-5; v_call: TRBV6-1; d_call: .; cdr3_aa: CATAWGGLSETQYF; cdr3_nt: TGTGCCACCGCCTGGGGGGGGCTCTCAGAGACCCAGTACTTC
clone_size: .; j_call: TRBJ1-1; v_call: TRBV7-2; d_call: TRBD1; cdr3_aa: CASSLGDRRGTEAFF; cdr3_nt: TGTGCCAGCAGCTTAGGGGACAGGCGAGGCACTGAAGCTTTCTTT
clone_size: many; j_call: TRBJ2-7; v_call: TRBV7-8; d_call: .; cdr3_aa: CASSQRVTQVYEQYF; cdr3_nt: TGTGCCAGCAGCCAGCGTGTGACTCAAGTCTACGAGCAGTACTTC
clone_size: .; j_call: TRBJ2-5; v_call: TRBV19; d_call: .; cdr3_aa: CASSQGFIGETQYF; cdr3_nt: TGTGCCAGTAGTCAAGGATTCATTGGAGAGACCCAGTACTTC
clone_size: few; j_call: TRBJ2-2; v_call: TRBV5-1; d_call: .; cdr3_aa: CASSLAGTPNTGELFF; cdr3_nt: TGCGCCAGCAGCTTGGCCGGGACTCCGAACACCGGGGAGCTGTTTTTT
clone_size: few; j_call: TRBJ1-1; v_call: TRBV29-1; d_call: TRBD1; cdr3_aa: CSVVTGGWNTEAFF; cdr3_nt: TGCAGCGTTGTCACAGGGGGGTGGAACACTGAAGCTTTCTTT
clone_size: few; j_call: TRBJ2-1; v_call: TRBV7-9; d_call: TRBD2; cdr3_aa: CASSFPAAGGPYNEQFF; cdr3_nt: TGTGCCAGCAGCTTTCCCGCAGCGGGGGGGCCCTACAATGAGCAGTTCTTC
clone_size: few; j_call: TRBJ2-1; v_call: TRBV7-8; d_call: .; cdr3_aa: CASSLVQGHFGEQFF; cdr3_nt: TGTGCCAGCAGCTTAGTCCAGGGGCATTTCGGTGAGCAGTTCTTC
clone_size: many; j_call: TRBJ1-5; v_call: TRBV27; d_call: .; cdr3_aa: CASSSRNQPQHF; cdr3_nt: TGTGCCAGCAGTTCCCGCAATCAGCCCCAGCATTTT
clone_size: .; j_call: TRBJ2-3; v_call: TRBV10-3; d_call: .; cdr3_aa: CAISDPYRGRGDTQYF; cdr3_nt: TGTGCCATCAGTGACCCCTACAGGGGTCGGGGGGATACGCAGTATTTT
clone_size: .; j_call: TRBJ1-4; v_call: TRBV10-1; d_call: .; cdr3_aa: CARRTVTNEKLFF; cdr3_nt: TGCGCCAGAAGGACAGTGACAAATGAAAAACTGTTTTTT
clone_size: many; j_call: TRBJ2-3; v_call: TRBV7-9; d_call: .; cdr3_aa: CASSFGQTTDTQYF; cdr3_nt: TGTGCCAGCAGCTTCGGACAGACTACAGATACGCAGTATTTT
clone_size: many; j_call: TRBJ1-3; v_call: TRBV5-1; d_call: .; cdr3_aa: CASSLEGSGNTIYF; cdr3_nt: TGTGCCAGCAGTTTGGAAGGATCTGGAAACACCATATATTTT
clone_size: few; j_call: TRBJ2-2; v_call: TRBV24-1; d_call: .; cdr3_aa: CATSDPRGDGNTGELFF; cdr3_nt: TGTGCCACCAGTGATCCACGCGGGGACGGCAACACCGGGGAGCTGTTTTTT
clone_size: few; j_call: TRBJ2-3; v_call: TRBV20-1; d_call: TRBD2; cdr3_aa: CSARDTRGADTQYF; cdr3_nt: TGCAGTGCTAGAGATACCCGGGGGGCAGATACGCAGTATTTT
clone_size: few; j_call: TRBJ2-2; v_call: TRBV15; d_call: .; cdr3_aa: CATSFYRETGELFF; cdr3_nt: TGTGCCACCTCCTTTTACCGGGAGACCGGGGAGCTGTTTTTT
clone_size: .; j_call: TRBJ2-3; v_call: TRBV3-1; d_call: .; cdr3_aa: CASSQDGGPSTDTQYF; cdr3_nt: TGTGCCAGCAGCCAAGATGGGGGGCCAAGCACAGATACGCAGTATTTT
clone_size: few; j_call: TRBJ2-1; v_call: TRBV6-2/TRBV6-3; d_call: TRBD2; cdr3_aa: CASRRTSGNNEQFF; cdr3_nt: TGTGCCAGCAGAAGGACTAGCGGGAACAATGAGCAGTTCTTC
clone_size: few; j_call: TRBJ2-1; v_call: TRBV4-1; d_call: TRBD2; cdr3_aa: CASSRLGLASYNEQFF; cdr3_nt: TGCGCCAGCAGCCGACTAGGACTAGCCTCCTACAATGAGCAGTTCTTC
clone_size: .; j_call: TRBJ2-3; v_call: TRBV2; d_call: .; cdr3_aa: CASMIGGDTQYF; cdr3_nt: TGTGCCAGCATGATCGGGGGAGATACGCAGTATTTT
clone_size: .; j_call: TRBJ2-7; v_call: TRBV19; d_call: TRBD2; cdr3_aa: CASSISGLASEQYF; cdr3_nt: TGTGCCAGTAGTATTTCTGGACTAGCGAGTGAGCAGTACTTC
clone_size: many; j_call: TRBJ2-5; v_call: TRBV4-3; d_call: TRBD1; cdr3_aa: CASSQDRTGPETQYF; cdr3_nt: TGCGCCAGCAGCCAAGATCGGACAGGGCCGGAGACCCAGTACTTC
clone_size: .; j_call: TRBJ2-3; v_call: TRBV2; d_call: TRBD1; cdr3_aa: CASSGGSGTGTDTQYF; cdr3_nt: TGTGCCAGCAGTGGGGGGTCCGGGACAGGCACAGATACGCAGTATTTT
clone_size: .; j_call: TRBJ2-1; v_call: TRBV20-1; d_call: TRBD2; cdr3_aa: CSARTPGLAFRSSYNEQFF; cdr3_nt: TGCAGTGCTAGAACCCCGGGACTAGCATTTCGTAGCTCCTACAATGAGCAGTTCTTC